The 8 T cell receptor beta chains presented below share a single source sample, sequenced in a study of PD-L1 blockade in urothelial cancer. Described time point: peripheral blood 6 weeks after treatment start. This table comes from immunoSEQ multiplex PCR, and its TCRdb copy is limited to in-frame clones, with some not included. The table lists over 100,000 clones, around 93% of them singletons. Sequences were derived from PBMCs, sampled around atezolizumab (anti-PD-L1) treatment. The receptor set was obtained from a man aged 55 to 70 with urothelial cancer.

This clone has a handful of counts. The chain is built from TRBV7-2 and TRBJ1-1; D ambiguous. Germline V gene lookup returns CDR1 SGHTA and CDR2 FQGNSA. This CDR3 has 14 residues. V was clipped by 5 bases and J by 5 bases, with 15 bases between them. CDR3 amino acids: CASSRGYDPTEAFF. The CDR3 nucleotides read TGTGCCAGCAGCAGAGGGTACGATCCGACTGAAGCTTTCTTT.

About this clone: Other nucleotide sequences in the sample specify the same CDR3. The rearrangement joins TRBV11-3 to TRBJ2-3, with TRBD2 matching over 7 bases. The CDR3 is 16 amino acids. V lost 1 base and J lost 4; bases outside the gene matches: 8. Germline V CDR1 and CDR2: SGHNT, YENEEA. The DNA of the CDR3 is TGTGCCAGCAGCTTAGGCCAGCGGGAAGGCCCAGATACGCAGTATTTT. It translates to CASSLGQREGPDTQYF.

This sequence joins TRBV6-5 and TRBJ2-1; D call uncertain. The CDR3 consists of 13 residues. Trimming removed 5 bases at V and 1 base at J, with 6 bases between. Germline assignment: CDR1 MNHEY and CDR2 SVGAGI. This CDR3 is CASSALSYNEQFF. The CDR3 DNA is TGTGCCAGCAGTGCACTATCCTACAATGAGCAGTTCTTC.

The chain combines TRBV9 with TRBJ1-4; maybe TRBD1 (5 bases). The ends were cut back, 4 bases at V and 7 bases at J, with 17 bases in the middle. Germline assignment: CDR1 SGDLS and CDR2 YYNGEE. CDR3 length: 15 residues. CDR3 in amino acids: CASSPRGGDSEKLFF. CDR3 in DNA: TGTGCCAGCAGCCCCCGTGGGGGGGATAGTGAAAAACTGTTTTTT.

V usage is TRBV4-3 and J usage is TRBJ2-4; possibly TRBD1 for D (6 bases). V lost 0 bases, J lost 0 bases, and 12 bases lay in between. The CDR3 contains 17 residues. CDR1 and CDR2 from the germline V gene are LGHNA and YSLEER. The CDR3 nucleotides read TGCGCCAGCAGCCAAGAGTTAGGCAGGGGAGCCAAAAACATTCAGTACTTC. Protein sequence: CASSQELGRGAKNIQYF.

CDR3 amino acids: CASSGQGLNPGELFF. CDR3 DNA: TGTGCCAGCAGTGGACAGGGGCTAAATCCCGGGGAGCTGTTTTTT. The chain has TRBV7-6 and TRBJ2-2, with 9 bases fitting TRBD1. CDR3 length: 15 amino acids. The V gene's germline CDR1 is SGHVS and CDR2 FNYEAQ. V shed 6 bases, J shed 6 bases, and the junction held 8 bases outside the gene matches. Using reference TRBV7-6 and TRBJ2-2 for the parts outside the CDR3, the full variable domain is GAGVSQSPRYKVTKRGQDVALRCDPISGHVSLYWYRQALGQGPEFLTYFNYEAQQDKSGLPNDRFSAERPEGSISTLTIQRTEQRDSAMYRCASSGQGLNPGELFFGEGSRLTVL.

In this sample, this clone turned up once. Written as DNA, the CDR3 is TGTGCCTGGAGTGAGGGACTAGCGGGAGTGAGTGAGCAGTTCTTC. Translating gives CAWSEGLAGVSEQFF. The V call is TRBV30, the J call TRBJ2-1; 14 nucleotides match TRBD2. After removal of 1 base from V and 9 bases from J, the junction contained 5 bases not matched to a gene. Germline V gene lookup returns CDR1 GTSNPN and CDR2 SVGIG (reference sequence). The CDR3 sequence is 15 residues long. Drawing the rest from reference TRBV30 and TRBJ2-1, the complete variable domain is SQTIHQWPATLVQPVGSPLSLECTVEGTSNPNLYWYRQAAGRGLQLLFYSVGIGQISSEVPQNLSASRPQDRQFILSSKKLLLSDSGFYLCAWSEGLAGVSEQFFGPGTRLTVL.

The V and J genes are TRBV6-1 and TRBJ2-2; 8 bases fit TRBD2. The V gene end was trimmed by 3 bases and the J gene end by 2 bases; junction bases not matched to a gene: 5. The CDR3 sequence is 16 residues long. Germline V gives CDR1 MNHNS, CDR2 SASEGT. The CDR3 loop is CASSDFAGGNTGELFF. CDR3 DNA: TGTGCCAGCAGTGATTTTGCGGGGGGCAACACCGGGGAGCTGTTTTTT.